This T cell receptor beta chain was documented in a study of a mutant IDH1 vaccine in newly diagnosed glioma. Study summary: Vaccination started 4-6 weeks after radiotherapy alone, or with temozolomide cycles. Every participant had undergone radiotherapy, temozolomide, or both before, and most underwent both.

General study points: There seemed to be no relation between pseudoprogression and changes in top peripheral T cell clonotypes.

The assay was immunoSEQ multiplex PCR, and TCRdb's table has in-frame clones only and misses some. The repertoire holds approximately 82,000 clones, with over 75% as singletons. The sample's time point: week 23, last vaccination. The investigators gave 300 ug of mutant IDH1 20-mer peptide in each vaccine dose, together with topical imiquimod. The CDR3 runs 15 residues. Germline V gene lookup returns CDR1 SGHTA and CDR2 FQGNSA. Trimming took off 5 bases at V and 2 bases at J, with 15 bases between the two ends. Comments on this clone: Antigen unknown.

Source: PBMCs, taken from a glioma patient whose treatment included an IDH1 peptide vaccine. The receptor was isolated from a man aged 25 to 40 with glioma. Some clones in this sample may be carry-over from other donors' samples. The gene calls are TRBV7-2 and TRBJ2-5, with D unresolved. CDR3 region: CASSPQRTSQETQYF. In nucleotides, the CDR3 is TGTGCCAGCAGCCCTCAGAGGACGAGTCAAGAGACCCAGTACTTC.